Each of the 26 T cell receptor beta chains below was sequenced from the same sample in a study of human T cells and chemical hapten exposure. TCRdb re-called the RACE reads with MiXCR, one entry per CDR3 protein. In the table there are about 96,000 distinct CDR3 sequences, 9.3% of which are singletons. The time point is: patch test 2, 6 weeks after DPC sensitization. As to treatment: therapeutic diphenylcyclopropenone sensitization with weekly scalp DPC. The sequencing used whole blood, collected in connection with sensitization to the hapten diphenylcyclopropenone (DPC). Receptors were obtained from a woman between 40 and 50 years old with alopecia areata. Some clones in this sample may be carry-over from other donors' samples.

CDR3 protein: CASSFWGQTSGEQYF. CDR3 DNA: TGTGCCAGCAGTTTCTGGGGACAGACTTCGGGCGAGCAGTACTTC. This chain uses TRBV28 with TRBJ2-7; 7 bases are shared with TRBD1. Trimming removed 3 bases from V and 6 bases from J; junction bases left unmatched: 11. The CDR3 spans 15 residues. CDR1 and CDR2 from the germline V gene are MDHEN and SYDVKM.

V is TRBV6-2 or TRBV6-3 and J is TRBJ1-4; tentatively, D is TRBD1 (6 bases). The germline V gene has CDR1 MNHEY and CDR2 SVGEGT. The ends were cut back, 8 bases at V and 10 bases at J, with 17 bases in the middle. CDR3 size: 13 residues. CDR3 in amino acids: CASVRGGGGKLFF. The DNA for the CDR3 is TGTGCCAGCGTCAGGGGAGGCGGTGGAAAACTGTTTTTT.

This clonotype was seen more than once but under ten times. This sequence joins TRBV9 and TRBJ2-1; TRBD1 matches at 7 bases. Per the germline V gene, CDR1 is SGDLS and CDR2 is YYNGEE. V lost 3 bases, J lost 5 bases, and 5 bases stayed unmatched. CDR3 size: 14 residues. DNA of the CDR3: TGTGCCAGCAGCGCCGGACAGGTTAACAATGAGCAGTTCTTC. This codes for CASSAGQVNNEQFF.

The chain links TRBV28 to TRBJ1-2; 8 positions agree with TRBD1. The CDR3 runs to 15 residues. Germline assignment: CDR1 MDHEN and CDR2 SYDVKM. V lost 6 bases to trimming and J lost 0 bases; unmatched junction nucleotides: 6. In DNA, the CDR3 is TGTGCCAGCAGAGAAGCAGGGGGCCCTAACTATGGCTACACCTTC. This translates into CASREAGGPNYGYTF.

This clonotype was recorded a few times. The gene calls are TRBV7-9 and TRBJ2-2; 7 bases align to TRBD1. CDR1 and CDR2 (germline): SEHNR, FQNEAQ (reference sequence). CDR3 length equals 16 residues. V lost 5 bases to trimming and J lost 1 base; unmatched junction nucleotides: 7. CDR3 loop: CASSHLRGLNTGELFF. CDR3 in DNA: TGTGCCAGCAGCCACCTTAGGGGGCTGAACACCGGGGAGCTGTTTTTT.

This clonotype was seen many times. The rearrangement links TRBV4-1 to TRBJ2-7, with 11 bases matching TRBD2. Losses at the gene ends were 1 base for V and 0 bases for J; bases not matched to a gene: 2. The CDR3 contains 16 residues. Looked up from germline, CDR1 is MGHRA and CDR2 is YSYEKL. CDR3 sequence reads: CASSQGSGRASYEQYF. CDR3 sequence (DNA): TGCGCCAGCAGCCAAGGTAGCGGGAGGGCCTCCTACGAGCAGTACTTC.

This clonotype occurred a few times. The V and J genes are TRBV18 and TRBJ1-5; no firm D call. CDR3 length: 13 amino acids. Germline CDR1 KGHSH, CDR2 LQKENI. Trimming cost V 3 bases and J 6 bases, with 9 bases left between them. CDR3: CASSPALSQPQHF. Here the CDR3 DNA reads TGTGCCAGCTCACCGGCCCTAAGTCAGCCCCAGCATTTT.

The rearrangement joins TRBV12-3 or TRBV12-4 to TRBJ2-3; 11 bases agree with TRBD2. The V and J ends lost 6 bases and 7 bases, in that order; junction bases with no gene match: 9. The CDR3 spans 15 residues. In nucleotides, the CDR3 is TGTGCCAGCAGGAACGGGACTAGCGGAAGCCATACGCAGTATTTT. Its translation: CASRNGTSGSHTQYF.

The table lists this clonotype with a few counts. V gene TRBV28 combines with J gene TRBJ2-3; possibly TRBD2 for D (7 bases). V was trimmed by 3 bases and J by 5 bases, leaving 15 bases between them. This CDR3 region has 15 residues. Germline V gene data show CDR1 as MDHEN and CDR2 as SYDVKM. CDR3 DNA: TGTGCCAGCAGTTTTGCGGGAGTAGGGGGAGATACGCAGTATTTT. It encodes CASSFAGVGGDTQYF.

Concerning this clonotype itself: A much larger clone lies one base from this, so it may be a read error. The missing conserved phenylalanine or tryptophan at the end of this CDR3 makes a read error likely. The chain uses TRBV30 and TRBJ1-5, with no clear D. With 0 bases removed from V and 0 bases from J, the gap between germline ends came to 15 bases. Germline V gene sequence: CDR1 GTSNPN, CDR2 SVGIG (reference sequence). The CDR3 is 17 residues long. This CDR3 reads CAWSVRMGPLSNQPQHS. The CDR3 coding sequence is TGTGCCTGGAGTGTAAGAATGGGCCCCCTTAGCAATCAGCCCCAGCATTCT.

This CDR3 is CASSLTDLNTDTQYF. The CDR3 nucleotides are TGTGCCAGCAGCTTAACGGACTTAAACACAGATACGCAGTATTTT. The chain has TRBV7-3 and TRBJ2-3; D perhaps matches TRBD2 (5 bases). CDR1 SGHTA and CDR2 FQGTGA come from the germline V gene. Trimming removed 0 bases from V and 2 bases from J, with 9 bases in between. The CDR3 is made up of 15 amino acids. The full variable domain, rest sourced from reference TRBV7-3 and TRBJ2-3, is GAGVSQTPSNKVTEKGKYVELRCDPISGHTALYWYRQSLGQGPEFLIYFQGTGAADDSGLPNDRFFAVRPEGSVSTLKIQRTERGDSAVYLCASSLTDLNTDTQYFGPGTRLTVL.

This clonotype showed up just once. J is TRBJ2-3 and V is TRBV5-1; D is unclear. V shed 2 bases and J shed 2 bases, with 3 bases lying between them. Looked up from germline, CDR1 is SGHRS and CDR2 is YFSETQ. The CDR3 is 12 residues long. CDR3 sequence reads: CASSLTTDTQYF. Written as DNA, the CDR3 is TGCGCCAGCAGCTTAACCACAGATACGCAGTATTTT.

The chain uses TRBV10-3 and TRBJ2-3, with 8 positions matching TRBD2. Trimming took 7 bases from V and 4 from J; bases not matched to a gene: 4. From germline, CDR1 is ENHRY and CDR2 SYGVKD. The CDR3 covers 13 residues. CDR3 DNA sequence: TGTGCCATCATGCCTAGCGGGTCAGATACGCAGTATTTT. As protein: CAIMPSGSDTQYF.

This clonotype was counted between two and nine times. The chain joins TRBV27 to TRBJ2-1; 8 positions agree with TRBD1. This CDR3 is built from 16 residues. The germline V gene has CDR1 MNHEY and CDR2 SMNVEV (reference sequence). V trimming: 3 bases; J trimming: 6 bases; junction bases outside the gene matches: 10. The chain's CDR3 is CASSFGQGRRSNEQFF. In DNA, the CDR3 is TGTGCCAGCAGTTTCGGACAGGGACGGCGTAGCAATGAGCAGTTCTTC.

This clonotype occurred a few times. The rearrangement joins TRBV18 to TRBJ2-7, with D possibly matching TRBD1 (6 bases). Germline CDR1 KGHSH, CDR2 LQKENI. With 1 base removed from V and 0 bases from J, the gap between germline ends came to 7 bases. The CDR3 totals 14 residues. CDR3 protein: CASSPRTDSYEQYF. The CDR3 region has the DNA TGTGCCAGCTCACCACGGACAGACTCCTACGAGCAGTACTTC.

This clonotype has more than one count but fewer than ten. The V gene is TRBV3-1, the J gene TRBJ2-6; no definite D call. Trimming removed 1 base from V and 5 bases from J, with 9 bases in between. The germline gives CDR1 LGHDT, CDR2 YNNKEL (reference sequence). The CDR3 length is 15 residues. In nucleotides, the CDR3 is TGTGCCAGCAGCCAAGCAGCCGTAAGGGCCAACGTCCTGACTTTC. Translation: CASSQAAVRANVLTF.

This clonotype was seen only a few times. V is TRBV29-1 and J is TRBJ2-7; D tentatively reads TRBD1 or TRBD2 (7 bases each). Germline loops: CDR1 SQVTM, CDR2 ANQGSEA. V was clipped by 7 bases and J by 6 bases, with 22 bases between them. The CDR3 totals 14 residues. The CDR3 DNA follows: TGCAGCGCCTCACAGGGGAGGGACCCGTCCGAGCAGTACTTC. It encodes CSASQGRDPSEQYF.

The rearrangement joins TRBV5-6 to TRBJ2-1; 8 bases are a match to TRBD1. The CDR3 totals 14 residues. Per the germline V gene, CDR1 is SGHDT and CDR2 is YYEEEE. V was pared by 3 bases and J by 6 bases, with 5 bases of the junction left unmatched. CDR3 bases: TGTGCCAGCAGCTACTGGACAGGGACCAATGAGCAGTTCTTC. Translation: CASSYWTGTNEQFF.

This clonotype was counted many times. CDR3 loop: CASSFGLAGGLSTDTQYF. The CDR3 bases are TGTGCCAGCAGTTTCGGACTAGCGGGAGGACTCAGCACAGATACGCAGTATTTT. This chain connects TRBV12-3 or TRBV12-4 to TRBJ2-3; 14 bases match TRBD2. Trimming at V came to 3 bases and at J to 0 bases, leaving 5 bases not matched to a gene. This CDR3 has 18 residues.

This clonotype has a handful of counts. The chain recombines TRBV4-2 with TRBJ2-1; no clear D. Trimming removed 1 base at V and 4 bases at J, with 11 bases between. The CDR3 contains 15 residues. The germline CDR1 and CDR2 sequences are LGHNA and YNFKEQ. The CDR3 region has the DNA TGTGCCAGCAGCCAAGGGCCGGCTACTTACAATGAGCAGTTCTTC. Its protein product is CASSQGPATYNEQFF.

This chain connects TRBV2 to TRBJ1-2; tentative D call: TRBD1 (5 bases). Germline V gene sequence: CDR1 SNHLY, CDR2 FYNNEI. Trimming pared 6 bases from V and 3 bases from J, leaving 14 bases between. The CDR3 runs to 14 residues. The CDR3 loop reads CASRAGLVDYGYTF. CDR3 nucleotide sequence: TGTGCCAGCAGAGCAGGGTTAGTAGACTATGGCTACACCTTC.

The gene calls are TRBV28 and TRBJ2-4; D gene ambiguous. The CDR3 runs 13 residues. Germline V CDR1 and CDR2: MDHEN, SYDVKM. V was cut by 11 bases and J by 0 bases, with 11 bases left in between. The CDR3 nucleotides are TGTGCCGCGGCCCCAGTAGCCAAAAACATTCAGTACTTC. Its translation: CAAAPVAKNIQYF.

This clonotype has a handful of counts. The V and J genes are TRBV3-1 and TRBJ2-2; either TRBD1 or TRBD2 may supply D (5 bases each). The CDR3 is 17 residues long. Germline-derived CDR1 and CDR2 are LGHDT and YNNKEL (reference sequence). Trimming took off 3 bases at V and 0 bases at J, with 14 bases between the two ends. The CDR3 DNA sequence: TGTGCCAGCAGCCACCGGGGCAGGGTGGCGAACACCGGGGAGCTGTTTTTT. This translates into CASSHRGRVANTGELFF.

This clonotype showed up just a few times. The chain is built from TRBV27 and TRBJ1-4, with 11 positions matching TRBD1. Germline V gene lookup returns CDR1 MNHEY and CDR2 SMNVEV (reference sequence). The CDR3 loop spans 14 amino acids. After removal of 6 bases from V and 9 bases from J, the junction contained 6 bases not matched to a gene. CDR3 amino acids: CASRPGTGGQKLFF. The CDR3 region has the DNA TGTGCCAGCAGACCCGGGACAGGGGGTCAAAAACTGTTTTTT.

V and J are TRBV5-5 and TRBJ2-7; tentatively, D is TRBD1 (5 bases). Between the trimmed V and J ends, which lost 2 bases and 2 bases, there was a span of 14 bases. CDR1 and CDR2 (germline): SGHKS, YYEKEE (reference sequence). The CDR3 totals 15 residues. The DNA of the CDR3 is TGTGCCAGCAGCTTTACCTCAGGGCGCCCCTACGAGCAGTACTTC. This sequence encodes CASSFTSGRPYEQYF.

The table lists this clonotype with a few counts. The chain uses TRBV12-3 or TRBV12-4 and TRBJ2-3; 8 bases are shared with TRBD2. V trimming: 3 bases; J trimming: 12 bases; junction bases outside the gene matches: 14. This CDR3 is built from 15 residues. The CDR3 sequence is CASSLPRTTGGPQYF. Here the CDR3 DNA reads TGTGCCAGCAGTTTGCCCCGAACGACGGGAGGGCCCCAGTATTTT.